This T cell receptor beta chain was identified in a study of control samples from healthy donors and cancer patients. CDR1 and CDR2 from the germline V gene are ENHRY and SYGVKD. The CDR3 runs to 13 residues. The V gene end was trimmed by 6 bases and the J gene end by 0 bases; junction bases not matched to a gene: 2. Here immunoSEQ multiplex PCR was the method, and the copy in TCRdb shows in-frame clones only, minus some. The table lists about 190,000 clones, over 80% of them singletons. This clonotype was sampled from a man aged 30 to 39 in good health. Sequenced sample: blood. V gene TRBV10-3 combines with J gene TRBJ2-7, with 7 bases aligning to TRBD1. The CDR3 is CAISPGGSYEQYF. CDR3 DNA sequence: TGTGCCATCAGCCCAGGGGGCTCCTACGAGCAGTACTTC.